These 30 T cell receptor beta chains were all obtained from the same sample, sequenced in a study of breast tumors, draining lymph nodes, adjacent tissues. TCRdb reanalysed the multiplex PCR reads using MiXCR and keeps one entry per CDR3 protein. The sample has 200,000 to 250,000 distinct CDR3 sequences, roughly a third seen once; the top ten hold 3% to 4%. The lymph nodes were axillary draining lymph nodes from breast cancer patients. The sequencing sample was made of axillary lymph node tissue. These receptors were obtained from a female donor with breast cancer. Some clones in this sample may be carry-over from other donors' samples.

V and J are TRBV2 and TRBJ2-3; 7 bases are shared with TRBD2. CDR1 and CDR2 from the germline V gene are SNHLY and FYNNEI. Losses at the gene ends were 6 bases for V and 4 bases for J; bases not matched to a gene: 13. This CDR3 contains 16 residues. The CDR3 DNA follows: TGTGCCAGCAGAGGCAGCGCGGGAGTAGGGGCAGATACGCAGTATTTT. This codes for CASRGSAGVGADTQYF.

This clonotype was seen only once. CDR3 residues: CSASRGGQPQHF. The CDR3 coding sequence is TGCAGTGCTTCCAGGGGGGGTCAGCCCCAGCATTTT. The rearrangement uses TRBV20-1 and TRBJ1-5, with 7 bases that match TRBD1. The CDR3 has 12 amino acids. The junction had 4 bases not matched to a gene; V was cut back by 5 bases and J by 6 bases. Germline assignment: CDR1 DFQATT and CDR2 SNEGSKA (reference sequence).

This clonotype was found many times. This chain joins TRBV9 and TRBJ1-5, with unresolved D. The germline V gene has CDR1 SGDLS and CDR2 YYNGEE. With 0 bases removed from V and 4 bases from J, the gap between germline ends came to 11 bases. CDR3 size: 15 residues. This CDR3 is CASSVEGNRNQPQHF. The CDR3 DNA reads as TGTGCCAGCAGCGTAGAGGGTAATCGAAATCAGCCCCAGCATTTT. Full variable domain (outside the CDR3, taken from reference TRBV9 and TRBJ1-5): DSGVTQTPKHLITATGQRVTLRCSPRSGDLSVYWYQQSLDQGLQFLIQYYNGEERAKGNILERFSAQQFPDLHSELNLSSLELGDSALYFCASSVEGNRNQPQHFGDGTRLSIL.

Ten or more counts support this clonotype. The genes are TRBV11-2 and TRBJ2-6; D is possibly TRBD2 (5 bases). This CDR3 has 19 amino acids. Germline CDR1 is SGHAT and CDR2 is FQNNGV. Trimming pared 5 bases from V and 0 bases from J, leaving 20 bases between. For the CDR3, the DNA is TGTGCCAGCAGCCCTTTTCAGAGGGCTTTGTCCTCTGGGGCCAACGTCCTGACTTTC. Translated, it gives CASSPFQRALSSGANVLTF.

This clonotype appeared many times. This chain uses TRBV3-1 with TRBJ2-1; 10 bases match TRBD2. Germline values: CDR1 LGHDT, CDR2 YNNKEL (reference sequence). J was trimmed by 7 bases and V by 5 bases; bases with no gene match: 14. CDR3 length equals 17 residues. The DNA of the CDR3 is TGTGCCAGCAGCTCCAGGACTAGCGGAGGTGGCGGGAATGAGCAGTTCTTC. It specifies CASSSRTSGGGGNEQFF.

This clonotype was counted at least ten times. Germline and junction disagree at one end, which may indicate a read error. CDR3 in DNA: TGTGCCAGCAGCGTATCGATAGGAGGAGAGACCCAGTCCTTC. Translating it yields CASSVSIGGETQSF. This rearrangement joins TRBV9 to TRBJ2-5, with a weak D call TRBD2 (5 bases). The CDR3 sequence is 14 residues long. Germline assignment: CDR1 SGDLS and CDR2 YYNGEE.

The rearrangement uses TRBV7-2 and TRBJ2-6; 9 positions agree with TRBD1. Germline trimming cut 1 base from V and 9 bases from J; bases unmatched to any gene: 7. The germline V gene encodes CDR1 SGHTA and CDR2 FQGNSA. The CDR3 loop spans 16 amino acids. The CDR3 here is CASSLEGQGRYNVLTF. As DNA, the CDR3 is TGTGCCAGCAGCTTAGAGGGACAGGGAAGGTACAACGTCCTGACTTTC.

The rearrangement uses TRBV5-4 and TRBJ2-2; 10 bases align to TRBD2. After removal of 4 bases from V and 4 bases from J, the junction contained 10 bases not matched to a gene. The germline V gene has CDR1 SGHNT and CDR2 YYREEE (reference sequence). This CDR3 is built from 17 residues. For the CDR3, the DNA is TGTGCCAGCAGCCCAGCGGGAGGGCCTCTGGCCACCGGGGAGCTGTTTTTT. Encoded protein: CASSPAGGPLATGELFF.

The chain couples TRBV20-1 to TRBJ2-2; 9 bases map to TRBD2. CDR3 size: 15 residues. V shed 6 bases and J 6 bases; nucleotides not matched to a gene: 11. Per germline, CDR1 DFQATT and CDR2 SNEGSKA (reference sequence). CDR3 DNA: TGCAGTGCCCATGTGGATAGCGGGGGATCCGGGGAGCTGTTTTTT. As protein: CSAHVDSGGSGELFF.

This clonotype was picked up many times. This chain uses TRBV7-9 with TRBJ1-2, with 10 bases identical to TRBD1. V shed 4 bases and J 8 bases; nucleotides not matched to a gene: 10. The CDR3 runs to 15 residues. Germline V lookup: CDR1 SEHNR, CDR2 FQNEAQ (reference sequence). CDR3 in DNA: TGTGCCAGCAGCTCTCAGGGGGGGACAGGGGCCGGCTACACCTTC. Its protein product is CASSSQGGTGAGYTF.

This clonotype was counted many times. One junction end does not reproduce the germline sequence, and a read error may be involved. This CDR3 is CASSEVAGGYEQYF. Written as DNA, the CDR3 is TGTGCCAGCAGCGAAGTGGCAGGGGGCTACGAGCAGTACTTC. The rearrangement links TRBV2 to TRBJ2-7; 7 positions agree with TRBD1. Germline assignment: CDR1 SNHLY and CDR2 FYNNEI. The CDR3 sequence is 14 residues long.

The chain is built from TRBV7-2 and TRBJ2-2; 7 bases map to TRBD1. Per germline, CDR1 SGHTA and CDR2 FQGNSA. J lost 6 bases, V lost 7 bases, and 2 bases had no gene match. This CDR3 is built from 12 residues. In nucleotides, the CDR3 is TGTGCCAGCAAGGGACAGCCCGGGGAGCTGTTTTTT. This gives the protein CASKGQPGELFF.

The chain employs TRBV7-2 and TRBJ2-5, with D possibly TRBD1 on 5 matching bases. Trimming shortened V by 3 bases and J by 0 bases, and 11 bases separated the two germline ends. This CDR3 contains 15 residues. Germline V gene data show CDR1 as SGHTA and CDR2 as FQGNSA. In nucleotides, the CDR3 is TGTGCCAGCAGCTTGGATGGGGCGTACCAAGAGACCCAGTACTTC. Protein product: CASSLDGAYQETQYF.

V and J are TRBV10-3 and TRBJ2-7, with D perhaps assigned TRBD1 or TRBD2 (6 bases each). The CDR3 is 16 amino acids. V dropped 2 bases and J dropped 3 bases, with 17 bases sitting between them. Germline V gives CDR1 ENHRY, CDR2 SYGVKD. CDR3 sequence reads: CAISERSRGQLYEQYF. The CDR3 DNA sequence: TGTGCCATCAGTGAGCGATCCCGGGGGCAACTCTACGAGCAGTACTTC.

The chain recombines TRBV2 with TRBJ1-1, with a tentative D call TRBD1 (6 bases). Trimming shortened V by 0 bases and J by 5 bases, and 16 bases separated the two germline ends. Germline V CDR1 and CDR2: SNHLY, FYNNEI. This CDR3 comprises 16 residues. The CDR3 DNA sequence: TGTGCCAGCAGTGAAGCGCTAGGGGGGGCGGGAACTGAAGCTTTCTTT. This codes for CASSEALGGAGTEAFF.

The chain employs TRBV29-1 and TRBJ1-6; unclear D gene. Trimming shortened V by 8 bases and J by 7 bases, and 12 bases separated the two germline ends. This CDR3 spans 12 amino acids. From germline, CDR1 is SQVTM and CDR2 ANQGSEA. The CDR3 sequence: CSSVVVNSPLHF. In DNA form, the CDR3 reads TGCAGCAGTGTGGTCGTAAATTCACCCCTCCACTTT.

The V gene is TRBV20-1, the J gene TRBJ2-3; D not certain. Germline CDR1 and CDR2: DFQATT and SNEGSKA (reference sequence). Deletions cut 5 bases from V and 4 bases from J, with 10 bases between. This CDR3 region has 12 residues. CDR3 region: CSAHTVPDTQYF. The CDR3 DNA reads TGCAGTGCTCATACGGTCCCAGATACGCAGTATTTT.

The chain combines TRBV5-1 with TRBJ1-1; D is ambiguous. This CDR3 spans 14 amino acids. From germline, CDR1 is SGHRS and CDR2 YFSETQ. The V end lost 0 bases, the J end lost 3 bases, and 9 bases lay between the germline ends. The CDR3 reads CASSLDRTYTEAFF. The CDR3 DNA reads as TGCGCCAGCAGCTTGGATAGGACGTACACTGAAGCTTTCTTT. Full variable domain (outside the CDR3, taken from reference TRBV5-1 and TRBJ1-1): KAGVTQTPRYLIKTRGQQVTLSCSPISGHRSVSWYQQTPGQGLQFLFEYFSETQRNKGNFPGRFSGRQFSNSRSEMNVSTLELGDSALYLCASSLDRTYTEAFFGQGTRLTVV.

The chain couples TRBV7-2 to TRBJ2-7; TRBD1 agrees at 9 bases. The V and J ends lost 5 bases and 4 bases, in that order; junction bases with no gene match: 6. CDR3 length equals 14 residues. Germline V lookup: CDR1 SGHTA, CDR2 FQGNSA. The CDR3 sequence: CASSLGTGMYEQYF. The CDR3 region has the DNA TGTGCCAGCAGCCTAGGGACAGGGATGTACGAGCAGTACTTC.

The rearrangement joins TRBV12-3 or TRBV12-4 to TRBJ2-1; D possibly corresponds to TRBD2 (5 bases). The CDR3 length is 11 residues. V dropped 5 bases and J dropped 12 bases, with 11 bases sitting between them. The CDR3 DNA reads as TGTGCCAGCAGTCCCCGCCGGGGGCAGTTCTTC. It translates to CASSPRRGQFF.

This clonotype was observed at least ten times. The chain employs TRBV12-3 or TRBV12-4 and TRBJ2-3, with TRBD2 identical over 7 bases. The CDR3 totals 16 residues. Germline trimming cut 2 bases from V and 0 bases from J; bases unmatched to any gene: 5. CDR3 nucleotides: TGTGCCAGCAGTTTAATTCCAGCGGGAAGCACAGATACGCAGTATTTT. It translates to CASSLIPAGSTDTQYF.

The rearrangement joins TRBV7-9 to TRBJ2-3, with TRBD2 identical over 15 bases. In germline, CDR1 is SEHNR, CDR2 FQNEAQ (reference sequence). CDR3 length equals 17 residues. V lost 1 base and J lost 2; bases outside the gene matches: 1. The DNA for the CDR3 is TGTGCCAGCAGCTTAGGGACTAGCGGGGGGGACACAGATACGCAGTATTTT. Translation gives CASSLGTSGGDTDTQYF.

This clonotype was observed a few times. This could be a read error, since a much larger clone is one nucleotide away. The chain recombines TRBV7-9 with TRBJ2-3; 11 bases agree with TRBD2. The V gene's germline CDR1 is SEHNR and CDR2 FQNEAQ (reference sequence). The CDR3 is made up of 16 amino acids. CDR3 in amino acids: CASSLALAGGTGTQYF. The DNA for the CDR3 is TGTGCCAGCAGCTTAGCCCTAGCGGGGGGCACAGGTACGCAGTATTTT. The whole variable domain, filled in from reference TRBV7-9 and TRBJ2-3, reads DTGVSQNPRHKITKRGQNVTFRCDPISEHNRLYWYRQTLGQGPEFLTYFQNEAQLEKSRLLSDRFSAERPKGSFSTLEIQRTEQGDSAMYLCASSLALAGGTGTQYFGPGTRLTVL.

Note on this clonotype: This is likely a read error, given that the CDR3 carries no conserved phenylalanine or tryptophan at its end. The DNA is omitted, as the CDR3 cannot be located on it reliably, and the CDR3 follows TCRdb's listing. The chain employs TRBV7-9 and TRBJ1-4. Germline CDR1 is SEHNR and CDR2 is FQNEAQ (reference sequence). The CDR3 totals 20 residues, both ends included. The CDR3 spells CASSPPAAANEKLLTFVTEG.

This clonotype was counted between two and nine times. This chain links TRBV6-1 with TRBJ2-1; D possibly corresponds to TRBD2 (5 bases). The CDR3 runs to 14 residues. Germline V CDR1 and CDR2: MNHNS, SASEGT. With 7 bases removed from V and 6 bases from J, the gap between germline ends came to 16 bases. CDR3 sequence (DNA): TGTGCCAGCACGGCCAGAGGGTTAATCAATGAGCAGTTCTTC. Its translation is CASTARGLINEQFF.

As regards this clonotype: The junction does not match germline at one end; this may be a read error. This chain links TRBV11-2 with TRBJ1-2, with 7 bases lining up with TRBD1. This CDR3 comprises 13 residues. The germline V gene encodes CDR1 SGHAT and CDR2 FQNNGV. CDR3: CASQGVGNYSYTF. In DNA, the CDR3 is TGTGCCAGCCAGGGGGTCGGGAACTATAGCTACACCTTC.

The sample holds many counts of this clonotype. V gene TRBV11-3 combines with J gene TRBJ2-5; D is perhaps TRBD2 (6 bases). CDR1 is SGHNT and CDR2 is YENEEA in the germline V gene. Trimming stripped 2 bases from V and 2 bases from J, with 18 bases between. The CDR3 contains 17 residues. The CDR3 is CASSLRSFGGGQETQYF. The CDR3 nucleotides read TGTGCCAGCAGCTTACGGAGTTTCGGAGGAGGGCAAGAGACCCAGTACTTC.

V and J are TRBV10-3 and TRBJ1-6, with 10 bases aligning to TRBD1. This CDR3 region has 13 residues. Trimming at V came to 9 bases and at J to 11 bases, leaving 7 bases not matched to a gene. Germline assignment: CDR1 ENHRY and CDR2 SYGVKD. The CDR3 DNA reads TGTGCCATTTCTGGACAGGGGGAAGCACCCCTCCACTTT. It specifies CAISGQGEAPLHF.

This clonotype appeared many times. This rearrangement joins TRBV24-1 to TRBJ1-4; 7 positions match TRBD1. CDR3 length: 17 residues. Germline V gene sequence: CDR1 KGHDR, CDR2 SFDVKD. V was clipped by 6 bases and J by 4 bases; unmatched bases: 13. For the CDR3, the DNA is TGTGCCACCAGTCATACCCCTCGGACAGGAGTTAATGAAAAACTGTTTTTT. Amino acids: CATSHTPRTGVNEKLFF.

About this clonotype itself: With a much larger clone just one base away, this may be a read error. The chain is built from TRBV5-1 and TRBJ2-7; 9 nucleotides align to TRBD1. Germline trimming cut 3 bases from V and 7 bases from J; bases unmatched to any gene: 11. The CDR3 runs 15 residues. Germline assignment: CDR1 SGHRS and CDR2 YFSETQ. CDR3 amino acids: CASSSAGQGLSEQYF. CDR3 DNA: TGCGCCAGCAGCTCCGCGGGACAGGGCTTGTCTGAGCAGTACTTC.